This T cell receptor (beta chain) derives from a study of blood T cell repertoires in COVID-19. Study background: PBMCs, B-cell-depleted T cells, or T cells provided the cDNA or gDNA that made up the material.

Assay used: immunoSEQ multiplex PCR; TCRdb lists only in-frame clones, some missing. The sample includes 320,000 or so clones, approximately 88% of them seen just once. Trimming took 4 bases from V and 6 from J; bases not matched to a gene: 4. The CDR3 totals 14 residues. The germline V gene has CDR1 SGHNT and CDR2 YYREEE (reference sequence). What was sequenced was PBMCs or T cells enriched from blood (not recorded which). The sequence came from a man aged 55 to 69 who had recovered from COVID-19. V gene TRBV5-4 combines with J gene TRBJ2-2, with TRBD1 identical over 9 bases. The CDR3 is CASSPGQGSGELFF. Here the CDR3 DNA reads TGTGCCAGCAGCCCGGGACAGGGCTCCGGGGAGCTGTTTTTT.